The rows below give T cell receptor beta chains drawn from one sample of a study of CD8 T cells in ankylosing spondylitis. TCRdb itself ran the 5' RACE reads through MiXCR, one entry per CDR3 protein. The sample contains 150,000 to 250,000 distinct CDR3 sequences, around 13% of which appear only once. Input material: blood, either unsorted or a sorted T cell fraction (not recorded which). These receptors were collected from a male donor with ankylosing spondylitis or in good health (not recorded which). Each CDR3 is given with its conserved first and last residue. Rows may omit the clone size; those that give it use once, few, many or a size class.

V,J,size,CDR3
TRBV6-2/TRBV6-3,TRBJ2-3,-,CASSWDRASQETDTQYF
TRBV7-2,TRBJ2-7,few,CASSLVGSGSYEQYF
TRBV5-4,TRBJ2-1,-,CASSLDAGSSYNEQFF
TRBV12-3/TRBV12-4,TRBJ2-3,many,CASSLGPGTDTQYF
TRBV20-1,TRBJ2-3,-,CSARARDFQSDTQYF
TRBV7-9,TRBJ2-1,few,CGSGSSGSYNEQFF
TRBV3-1,TRBJ1-1,many,CASSQDLTVKNTEAFF
TRBV2,TRBJ2-4,-,CASSERQGTKNIQYF
TRBV30,TRBJ2-3,few,CAWRDRLGFSTDTQYF
TRBV27,TRBJ2-1,few,CASSSSSVDEQFF
TRBV25-1,TRBJ1-1,-,CATGRSRGLNTEAFF
TRBV28,TRBJ2-7,few,CASSHELSYEQYF
TRBV9,TRBJ2-3,-,CASSVSPDTQYF
TRBV5-1,TRBJ2-7,few,CASSRYGTPLEQYF
TRBV25-1,TRBJ1-2,-,CASSVQTGNYGYTF
TRBV27,TRBJ2-3,-,CASSPWTGADTQYF
TRBV25-1,TRBJ2-3,-,CASSEYLADLSDTQYF
TRBV30,TRBJ1-5,few,CAWRMGSNQPQHF
TRBV27,TRBJ1-3,few,CASSPTGNGNTIYF
TRBV29-1,TRBJ2-3,-,CSVEGSDRDLTDTQYF